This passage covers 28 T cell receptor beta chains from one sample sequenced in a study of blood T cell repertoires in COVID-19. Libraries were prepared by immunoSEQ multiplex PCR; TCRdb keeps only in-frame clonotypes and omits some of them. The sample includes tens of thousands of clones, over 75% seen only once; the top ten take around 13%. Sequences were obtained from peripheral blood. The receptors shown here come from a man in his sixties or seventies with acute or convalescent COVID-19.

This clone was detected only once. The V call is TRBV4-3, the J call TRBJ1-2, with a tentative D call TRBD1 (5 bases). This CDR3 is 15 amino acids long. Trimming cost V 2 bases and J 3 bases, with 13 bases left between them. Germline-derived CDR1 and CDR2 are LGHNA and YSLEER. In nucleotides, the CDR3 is TGCGCCAGCAGCCAACAGGGATTTGGTGACTATGGCTACACCTTC. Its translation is CASSQQGFGDYGYTF.

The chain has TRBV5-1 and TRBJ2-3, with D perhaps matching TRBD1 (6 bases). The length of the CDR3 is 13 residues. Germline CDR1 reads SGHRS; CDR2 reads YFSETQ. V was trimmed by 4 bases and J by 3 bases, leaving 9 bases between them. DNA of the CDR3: TGCGCCAGCAGCACAGGACAGACAGATACGCAGTATTTT. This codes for CASSTGQTDTQYF.

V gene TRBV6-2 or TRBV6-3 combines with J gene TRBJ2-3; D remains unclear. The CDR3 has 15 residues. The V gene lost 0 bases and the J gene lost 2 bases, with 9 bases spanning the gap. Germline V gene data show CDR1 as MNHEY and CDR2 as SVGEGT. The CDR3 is CASSYSWRFTDTQYF. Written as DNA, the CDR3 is TGTGCCAGCAGTTACTCATGGCGGTTCACAGATACGCAGTATTTT.

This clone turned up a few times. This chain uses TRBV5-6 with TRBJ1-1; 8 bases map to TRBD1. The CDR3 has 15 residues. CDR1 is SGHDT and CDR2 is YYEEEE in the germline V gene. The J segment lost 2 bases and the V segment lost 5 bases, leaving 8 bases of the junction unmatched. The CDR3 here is CASSLTGTGNTEAFF. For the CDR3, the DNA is TGTGCCAGCAGTTTAACCGGGACAGGAAACACTGAAGCTTTCTTT.

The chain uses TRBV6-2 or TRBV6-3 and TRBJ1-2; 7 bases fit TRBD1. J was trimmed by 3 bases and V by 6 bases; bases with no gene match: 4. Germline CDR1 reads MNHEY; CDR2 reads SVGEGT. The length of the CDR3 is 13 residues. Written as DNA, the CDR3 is TGTGCCAGCAGCTTGGGACAGTACTATGGCTACACCTTC. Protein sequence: CASSLGQYYGYTF.

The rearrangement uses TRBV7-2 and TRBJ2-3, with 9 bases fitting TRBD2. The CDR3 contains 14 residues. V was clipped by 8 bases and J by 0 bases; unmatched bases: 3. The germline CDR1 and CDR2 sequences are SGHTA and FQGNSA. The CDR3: CASAGGPSTDTQYF. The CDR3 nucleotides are TGTGCCAGCGCGGGGGGGCCTAGCACAGATACGCAGTATTTT.

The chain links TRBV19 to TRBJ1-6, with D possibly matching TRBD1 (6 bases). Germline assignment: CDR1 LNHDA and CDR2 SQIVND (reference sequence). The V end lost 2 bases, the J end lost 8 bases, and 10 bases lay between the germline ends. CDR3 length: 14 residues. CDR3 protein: CASSIWTDDSPLHF. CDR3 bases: TGTGCCAGTAGTATATGGACAGACGATTCACCCCTCCACTTT.

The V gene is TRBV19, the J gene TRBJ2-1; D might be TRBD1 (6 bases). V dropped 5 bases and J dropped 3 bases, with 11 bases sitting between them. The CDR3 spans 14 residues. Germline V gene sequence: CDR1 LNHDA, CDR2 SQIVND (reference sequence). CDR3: CASSWGQIYNEQFF. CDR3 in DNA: TGTGCCAGTAGTTGGGGGCAGATCTACAATGAGCAGTTCTTC.

Here the CDR3 DNA reads TGCGCCAGCAGCCAAGTGTACAGTGACTCCTACGAGCAGTACTTC. Its translation is CASSQVYSDSYEQYF. V gene TRBV4-3 combines with J gene TRBJ2-7, with D unclear. The CDR3 loop spans 15 amino acids. V was shortened by 1 base and J by 0 bases, with 10 bases between the two germline ends. CDR1 and CDR2 from the germline V gene are LGHNA and YSLEER.

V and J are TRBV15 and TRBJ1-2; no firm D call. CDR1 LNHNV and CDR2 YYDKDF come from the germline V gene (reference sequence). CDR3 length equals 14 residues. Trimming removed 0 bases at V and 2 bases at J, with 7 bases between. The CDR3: CATSRDLGNYGYTF. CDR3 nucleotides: TGTGCCACCAGCAGAGATCTCGGGAACTATGGCTACACCTTC.

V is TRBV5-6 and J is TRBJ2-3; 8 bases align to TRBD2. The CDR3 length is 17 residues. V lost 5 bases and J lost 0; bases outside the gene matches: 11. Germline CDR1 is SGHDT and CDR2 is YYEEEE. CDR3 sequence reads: CASSFDGAGGSTDTQYF. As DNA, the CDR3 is TGTGCCAGCAGTTTCGACGGGGCGGGGGGAAGCACAGATACGCAGTATTTT.

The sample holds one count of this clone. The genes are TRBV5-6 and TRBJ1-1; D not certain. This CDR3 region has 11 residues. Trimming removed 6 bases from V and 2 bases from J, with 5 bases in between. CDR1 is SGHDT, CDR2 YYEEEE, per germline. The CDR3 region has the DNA TGTGCCAGCATCCTCAACACTGAAGCTTTCTTT. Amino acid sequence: CASILNTEAFF.

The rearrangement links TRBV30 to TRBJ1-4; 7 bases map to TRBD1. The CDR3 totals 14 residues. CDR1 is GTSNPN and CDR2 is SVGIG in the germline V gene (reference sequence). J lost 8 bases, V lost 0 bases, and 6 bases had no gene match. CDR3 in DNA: TGTGCCTGGAGTGTTACAGGGGTCGCGGAAAAACTGTTTTTT. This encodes CAWSVTGVAEKLFF. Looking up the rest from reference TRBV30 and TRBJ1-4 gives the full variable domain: SQTIHQWPATLVQPVGSPLSLECTVEGTSNPNLYWYRQAAGRGLQLLFYSVGIGQISSEVPQNLSASRPQDRQFILSSKKLLLSDSGFYLCAWSVTGVAEKLFFGSGTQLSVL.

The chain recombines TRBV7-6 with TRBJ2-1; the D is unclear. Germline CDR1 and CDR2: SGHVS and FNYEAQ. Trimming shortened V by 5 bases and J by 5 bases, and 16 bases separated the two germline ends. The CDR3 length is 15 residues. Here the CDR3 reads CASSPPQHHNNEQFF. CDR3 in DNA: TGTGCCAGCAGCCCCCCACAACACCATAACAATGAGCAGTTCTTC.

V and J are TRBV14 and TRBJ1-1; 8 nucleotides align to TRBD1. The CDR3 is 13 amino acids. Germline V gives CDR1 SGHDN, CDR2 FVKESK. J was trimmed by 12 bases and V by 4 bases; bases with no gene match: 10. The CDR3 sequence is CASSLTGQGKPFF. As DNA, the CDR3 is TGTGCCAGCAGCCTTACAGGACAGGGAAAACCTTTCTTT.

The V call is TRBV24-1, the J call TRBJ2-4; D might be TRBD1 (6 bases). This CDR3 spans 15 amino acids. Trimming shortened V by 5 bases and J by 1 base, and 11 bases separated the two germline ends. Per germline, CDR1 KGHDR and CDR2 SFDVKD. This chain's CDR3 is CATSGFTGAKNIQYF. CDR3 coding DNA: TGTGCCACCAGTGGATTTACAGGGGCCAAAAACATTCAGTACTTC.

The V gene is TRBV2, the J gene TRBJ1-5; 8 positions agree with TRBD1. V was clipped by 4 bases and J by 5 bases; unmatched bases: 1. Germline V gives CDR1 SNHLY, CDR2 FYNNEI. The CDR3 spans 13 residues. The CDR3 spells CASSGGQDQPQHF. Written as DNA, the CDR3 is TGTGCCAGCAGTGGGGGACAGGATCAGCCCCAGCATTTT.

The CDR3 nucleotides are TGCGCCAGCAGCCAACCGGGACAGGGGAATTCACCCCTCCACTTT. This translates into CASSQPGQGNSPLHF. J is TRBJ1-6 and V is TRBV4-1; TRBD1 aligns across 10 bases. CDR3 length: 15 amino acids. The V segment lost 2 bases and the J segment 7 bases; nucleotides outside the gene matches: 2. Germline V lookup: CDR1 MGHRA, CDR2 YSYEKL.

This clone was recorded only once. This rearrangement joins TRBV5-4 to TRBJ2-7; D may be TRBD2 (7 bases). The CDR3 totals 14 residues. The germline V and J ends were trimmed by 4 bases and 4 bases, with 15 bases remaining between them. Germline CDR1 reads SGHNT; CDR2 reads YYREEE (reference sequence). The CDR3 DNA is TGTGCCAGCAGCGAGGGGGGGGGAAGGTACGAGCAGTACTTC. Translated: CASSEGGGRYEQYF. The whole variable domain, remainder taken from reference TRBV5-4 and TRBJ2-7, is ETGVTQSPTHLIKTRGQQVTLRCSSQSGHNTVSWYQQALGQGPQFIFQYYREEENGRGNFPPRFSGLQFPNYSSELNVNALELDDSALYLCASSEGGGRYEQYFGPGTRLTVT.

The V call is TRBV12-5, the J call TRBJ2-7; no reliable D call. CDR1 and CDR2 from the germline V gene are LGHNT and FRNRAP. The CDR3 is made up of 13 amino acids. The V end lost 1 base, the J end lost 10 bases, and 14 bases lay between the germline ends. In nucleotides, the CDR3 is TGTGCTAGTGGTTTGGACCCAGTTAAACCCCAGTACTTC. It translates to CASGLDPVKPQYF.

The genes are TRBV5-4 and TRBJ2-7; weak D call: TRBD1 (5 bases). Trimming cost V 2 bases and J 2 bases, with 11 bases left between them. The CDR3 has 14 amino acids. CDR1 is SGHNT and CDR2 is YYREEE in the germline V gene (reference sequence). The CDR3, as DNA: TGTGCCAGCAGCTTAATTCCAGGGACCTACGAGCAGTACGTC. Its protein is CASSLIPGTYEQYV.

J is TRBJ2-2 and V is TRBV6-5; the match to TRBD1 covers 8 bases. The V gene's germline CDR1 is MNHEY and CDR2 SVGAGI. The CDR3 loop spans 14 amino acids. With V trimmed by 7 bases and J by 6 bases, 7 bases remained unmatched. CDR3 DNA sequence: TGTGCCAGCACTTTTTCACAGGGGGCCGGGGAGCTGTTTTTT. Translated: CASTFSQGAGELFF.

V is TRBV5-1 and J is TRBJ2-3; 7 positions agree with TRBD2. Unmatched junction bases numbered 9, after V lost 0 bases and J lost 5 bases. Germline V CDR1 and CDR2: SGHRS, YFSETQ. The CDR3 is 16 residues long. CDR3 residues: CASSLGADGGLDTQYF. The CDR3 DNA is TGCGCCAGCAGCTTGGGCGCGGACGGGGGGTTAGATACGCAGTATTTT.

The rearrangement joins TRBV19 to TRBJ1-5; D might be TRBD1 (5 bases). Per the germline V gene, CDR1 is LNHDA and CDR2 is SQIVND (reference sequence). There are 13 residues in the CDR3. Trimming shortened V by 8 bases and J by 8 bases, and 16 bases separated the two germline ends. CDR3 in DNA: TGTGCCAGTTGGGACGGGGGTCGAGAGCCCCAGCATTTT. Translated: CASWDGGREPQHF. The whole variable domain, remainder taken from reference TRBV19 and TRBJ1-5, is DGGITQSPKYLFRKEGQNVTLSCEQNLNHDAMYWYRQDPGQGLRLIYYSQIVNDFQKGDIAEGYSVSREKKESFPLTVTSAQKNPTAFYLCASWDGGREPQHFGDGTRLSIL.

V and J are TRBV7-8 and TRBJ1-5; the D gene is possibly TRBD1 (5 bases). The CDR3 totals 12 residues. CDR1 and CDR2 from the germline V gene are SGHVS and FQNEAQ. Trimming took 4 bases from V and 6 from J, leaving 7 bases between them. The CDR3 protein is CASSSDSQPQHF. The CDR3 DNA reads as TGTGCCAGCAGCTCAGACAGTCAGCCCCAGCATTTT.

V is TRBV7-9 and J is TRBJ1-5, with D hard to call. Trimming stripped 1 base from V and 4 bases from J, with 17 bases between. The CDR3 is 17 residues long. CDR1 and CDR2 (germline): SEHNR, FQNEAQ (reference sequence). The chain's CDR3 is CASSLVSTKRSNQPQHF. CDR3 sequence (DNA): TGTGCCAGCAGCTTAGTATCAACTAAACGGTCAAATCAGCCCCAGCATTTT.

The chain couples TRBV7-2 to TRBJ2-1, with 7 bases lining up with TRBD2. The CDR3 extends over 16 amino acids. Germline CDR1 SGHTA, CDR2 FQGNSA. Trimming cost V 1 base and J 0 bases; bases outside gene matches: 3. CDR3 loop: CASSLEGGSSYNEQFF. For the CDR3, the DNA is TGTGCCAGCAGCTTAGAGGGAGGGAGCTCCTACAATGAGCAGTTCTTC.

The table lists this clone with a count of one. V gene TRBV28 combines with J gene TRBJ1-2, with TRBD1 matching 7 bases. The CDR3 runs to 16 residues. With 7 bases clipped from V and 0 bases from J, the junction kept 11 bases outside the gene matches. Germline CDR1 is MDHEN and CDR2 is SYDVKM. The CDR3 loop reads CASTEQQGRANYGYTF. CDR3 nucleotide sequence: TGTGCCAGCACCGAACAACAGGGGAGAGCTAACTATGGCTACACCTTC.